The 24 T cell receptor beta chains below all came from one sample that was sequenced in a study of TIL therapy for anti-PD-1-resistant metastatic lung cancer. The immunoSEQ assay was v3. Generated by immunoSEQ multiplex PCR, the TCRdb table keeps only in-frame clones and is missing some. The table has some 90,000 clones, about three fifths seen once. Stated time point: pre-treatment sample, taken before nivolumab and TIL therapy. The tumor samples were excised metastases, mostly pleural nodules or supraclavicular lymph nodes. Sample: tumor tissue, taken at baseline. The receptors come from a person between 25 and 79 years old with non-small cell lung cancer.

The genes are TRBV18 and TRBJ2-1; D gene unclear. The CDR3 is 15 residues long. The germline gives CDR1 KGHSH, CDR2 LQKENI. Deletions cut 3 bases from V and 9 bases from J, with 18 bases between. The chain's CDR3 is CASSPTGYPFSEQFF. The CDR3 DNA reads TGTGCCAGCTCACCTACTGGCTACCCCTTCAGTGAGCAGTTCTTC. Based on the CDR3 plus reference TRBV18 and TRBJ2-1, the full variable domain is NAGVMQNPRHLVRRRGQEARLRCSPMKGHSHVYWYRQLPEEGLKFMVYLQKENIIDESGMPKERFSAEFPKEGPSILRIQQVVRGDSAAYFCASSPTGYPFSEQFFGPGTRLTVL.

This clone was counted a few times. This chain joins TRBV2 and TRBJ1-4, with D unresolved. From germline, CDR1 is SNHLY and CDR2 FYNNEI. The V and J ends lost 6 bases and 8 bases respectively, with 16 bases between them. This CDR3 has 14 residues. This chain's CDR3 is CASRPGDSREKLFF. As DNA, the CDR3 is TGTGCCAGCAGACCCGGAGATTCGCGAGAAAAACTGTTTTTT.

This clone has more than one count but fewer than ten. V is TRBV2 and J is TRBJ1-5; perhaps TRBD1 as D (6 bases). CDR1 is SNHLY, CDR2 FYNNEI, per germline. V shed 7 bases and J shed 5 bases, with 12 bases lying between them. The CDR3 contains 13 residues. Written as DNA, the CDR3 is TGTGCCAGCAACCGGGACACCTATCAGCCCCAGCATTTT. This sequence encodes CASNRDTYQPQHF.

The J gene is TRBJ2-7, the V gene TRBV27; 8 nucleotides align to TRBD2. CDR3 length equals 16 residues. J lost 2 bases, V lost 2 bases, and 8 bases had no gene match. Germline loops: CDR1 MNHEY, CDR2 SMNVEV (reference sequence). CDR3 sequence reads: CASSLGGPGLAYEQYF. The CDR3 DNA reads TGTGCCAGCAGTTTAGGGGGACCGGGACTAGCCTACGAGCAGTACTTC.

The chain is built from TRBV4-3 and TRBJ2-1; D gene ambiguous. The CDR3 extends over 18 amino acids. Germline CDR1 LGHNA, CDR2 YSLEER. Deletions cut 0 bases from V and 2 bases from J, with 17 bases between. CDR3 in DNA: TGCGCCAGCAGCCAAGAAATATCGGGTGTTGGGCCCTACAATGAGCAGTTCTTC. It yields the protein CASSQEISGVGPYNEQFF.

The chain joins TRBV2 to TRBJ1-6; perhaps TRBD1 as D (6 bases). Per the germline V gene, CDR1 is SNHLY and CDR2 is FYNNEI. Trimming left V 2 bases short and J 8 bases short, with 16 bases between. The CDR3 spans 16 residues. The CDR3 reads CASSELEYPGDSPLHF. CDR3 DNA sequence: TGTGCCAGCAGTGAATTGGAGTACCCAGGGGATTCACCCCTCCACTTT.

The DNA for the CDR3 is TGCGCCAGCAGCCAAGATATAAAGGGTGCGGGGATAGGGCAGTTCTTC. Translated, it gives CASSQDIKGAGIGQFF. This chain connects TRBV4-3 to TRBJ2-1; TRBD2 might be the D (6 bases). Germline CDR1 and CDR2: LGHNA and YSLEER. The CDR3 has 16 amino acids. Between the trimmed V and J ends, which lost 0 bases and 12 bases, there was a span of 21 bases.

V and J are TRBV7-9 and TRBJ2-3; 11 positions match TRBD2. With 8 bases clipped from V and 1 base from J, the junction kept 5 bases outside the gene matches. Germline CDR1 and CDR2: SEHNR and FQNEAQ (reference sequence). The CDR3 sequence is 15 residues long. CDR3 region: CASGEGLAGTDTQYF. For the CDR3, the DNA is TGTGCCAGCGGCGAGGGACTAGCGGGCACAGATACGCAGTATTTT.

V usage is TRBV27 and J usage is TRBJ2-3, with 9 bases matching TRBD2. The V and J ends lost 6 bases and 6 bases, in that order; junction bases with no gene match: 13. The CDR3 consists of 16 residues. CDR1 and CDR2 from the germline V gene are MNHEY and SMNVEV (reference sequence). CDR3 in amino acids: CASRIQGLAFEDTQYF. DNA for the CDR3: TGTGCCAGCAGGATTCAGGGACTAGCATTTGAGGATACGCAGTATTTT.

This clone has just a few counts. CDR3 nucleotides: TGTGCCAGCGGCACACCCCCCTACAATGAGCAGTTCTTC. Protein sequence: CASGTPPYNEQFF. The chain combines TRBV25-1 with TRBJ2-1, with D unresolved. In germline, CDR1 is MGHDK, CDR2 SYGVNS. V lost 8 bases and J lost 2, with 10 bases in between. CDR3 size: 13 residues. The full variable domain, completed using reference TRBV25-1 and TRBJ2-1, is EADIYQTPRYLVIGTGKKITLECSQTMGHDKMYWYQQDPGMELHLIHYSYGVNSTEKGDLSSESTVSRIRTEHFPLTLESARPSHTSQYLCASGTPPYNEQFFGPGTRLTVL.

The rearrangement joins TRBV5-5 to TRBJ2-1; TRBD1 matches 7 bases. Germline assignment: CDR1 SGHKS and CDR2 YYEKEE (reference sequence). Unmatched junction bases numbered 0, after V lost 2 bases and J lost 4 bases. CDR3 size: 13 residues. Here the CDR3 DNA reads TGTGCCAGCAGCTTACAGGGGTACAATGAGCAGTTCTTC. The encoded protein is CASSLQGYNEQFF.

The rearrangement joins TRBV2 to TRBJ1-3, with a tentative D call TRBD1 (5 bases). V lost 7 bases and J 0 bases, leaving 13 bases between the germline ends. This CDR3 region has 15 residues. Germline lookup yields CDR1 SNHLY and CDR2 FYNNEI. CDR3 nucleotides: TGTGCCAGCACCCTCGACAGAAGCTCTGGAAACACCATATATTTT. It yields the protein CASTLDRSSGNTIYF.

This clone has more than one count but fewer than ten. The chain combines TRBV7-6 with TRBJ1-3; 10 positions match TRBD1. J gave up 7 bases and V 5 bases, and 5 bases lay outside the gene matches. Per germline, CDR1 SGHVS and CDR2 FNYEAQ. The CDR3 is made up of 14 amino acids. The CDR3 region is CASSPGTGANTIYF. The CDR3 DNA is TGTGCCAGCAGCCCGGGGACAGGGGCGAACACCATATATTTT.

V usage is TRBV27 and J usage is TRBJ2-1; D ambiguous. Per germline, CDR1 MNHEY and CDR2 SMNVEV (reference sequence). Trimming stripped 0 bases from V and 7 bases from J, with 7 bases between. This CDR3 spans 13 amino acids. CDR3: CASSLSARNEQFF. CDR3 nucleotides: TGTGCCAGCAGTTTATCAGCTCGGAATGAGCAGTTCTTC.

The chain carries TRBV5-1 and TRBJ1-6; D is unresolved. V lost 5 bases and J lost 8, with 14 bases in between. The CDR3 spans 14 residues. Germline V lookup: CDR1 SGHRS, CDR2 YFSETQ. CDR3 in amino acids: CASSLEAVYSPLHF. The CDR3 DNA reads as TGCGCCAGCAGTCTGGAGGCAGTATATTCACCCCTCCACTTT.

This clone was detected a few times. The genes are TRBV28 and TRBJ1-1; D remains ambiguous. This CDR3 has 12 residues. CDR1 and CDR2 from the germline V gene are MDHEN and SYDVKM. The V and J ends lost 1 base and 2 bases respectively, with 2 bases between them. The CDR3 loop reads CASSLYNTEAFF. DNA of the CDR3: TGTGCCAGCAGTTTATATAACACTGAAGCTTTCTTT. Based on the CDR3 plus reference TRBV28 and TRBJ1-1, the full variable domain is DVKVTQSSRYLVKRTGEKVFLECVQDMDHENMFWYRQDPGLGLRLIYFSYDVKMKEKGDIPEGYSVSREKKERFSLILESASTNQTSMYLCASSLYNTEAFFGQGTRLTVV.

This clone has only a few counts. The V and J genes are TRBV4-2 and TRBJ2-3; D gene uncertain. The germline V gene has CDR1 LGHNA and CDR2 YNFKEQ. The CDR3 loop spans 15 amino acids. V lost 0 bases to trimming and J lost 0 bases, with 7 bases between them. The CDR3 DNA follows: TGTGCCAGCAGCCAAGAATGGGTAAGCACAGATACGCAGTATTTT. The encoded protein is CASSQEWVSTDTQYF.

This sequence joins TRBV5-6 and TRBJ2-3; D perhaps matches TRBD2 (5 bases). Trimming shortened V by 0 bases and J by 2 bases, and 10 bases separated the two germline ends. This CDR3 is built from 15 residues. CDR1 and CDR2 from the germline V gene are SGHDT and YYEEEE. In DNA form, the CDR3 reads TGTGCCAGCAGCTTGGAGGAGCGGACCACAGATACGCAGTATTTT. This codes for CASSLEERTTDTQYF.

The chain carries TRBV27 and TRBJ2-7; D not resolved. Germline CDR1 MNHEY, CDR2 SMNVEV (reference sequence). The V gene lost 2 bases and the J gene lost 6 bases, with 8 bases spanning the gap. The CDR3 is 12 amino acids. The CDR3 spells CASSLVGGEQYF. For the CDR3, the DNA is TGTGCCAGCAGTTTAGTGGGTGGCGAGCAGTACTTC.

The chain joins TRBV7-8 to TRBJ1-6, with 7 bases identical to TRBD1. V lost 5 bases and J lost 4; bases outside the gene matches: 5. The CDR3 spans 15 residues. The germline V gene has CDR1 SGHVS and CDR2 FQNEAQ. The CDR3 is CASSREGQYNSPLHF. The CDR3 DNA reads as TGTGCCAGCAGCCGCGAGGGACAGTATAATTCACCCCTCCACTTT.

The rearrangement links TRBV28 to TRBJ1-2; TRBD1 is a possible D gene (5 bases). Trimming shortened V by 1 base and J by 8 bases, and 8 bases separated the two germline ends. Germline-derived CDR1 and CDR2 are MDHEN and SYDVKM. This CDR3 comprises 12 residues. The CDR3 reads CASSLSGGGYTF. The CDR3 bases are TGTGCCAGCAGTTTATCTGGGGGGGGCTACACCTTC.

The chain has TRBV5-6 and TRBJ1-4; a weak D match, TRBD1 (5 bases). Germline values: CDR1 SGHDT, CDR2 YYEEEE. Trimming left V 6 bases short and J 8 bases short, with 8 bases between. There are 11 residues in the CDR3. In DNA, the CDR3 is TGTGCCAGCACCCGGGGGGAAAAACTGTTTTTT. Amino acids: CASTRGEKLFF.

The chain is built from TRBV19 and TRBJ2-3; maybe TRBD1 (6 bases). The V and J ends lost 2 bases and 1 base respectively, with 7 bases between them. This CDR3 contains 14 residues. CDR1 LNHDA and CDR2 SQIVND come from the germline V gene (reference sequence). CDR3 sequence reads: CASSIPGGTDTQYF. The CDR3 bases are TGTGCCAGTAGTATACCAGGGGGCACAGATACGCAGTATTTT. Together with reference TRBV19 and TRBJ2-3, the CDR3 gives the full variable domain: DGGITQSPKYLFRKEGQNVTLSCEQNLNHDAMYWYRQDPGQGLRLIYYSQIVNDFQKGDIAEGYSVSREKKESFPLTVTSAQKNPTAFYLCASSIPGGTDTQYFGPGTRLTVL.

This clone was seen ten or more times. The chain employs TRBV11-2 and TRBJ2-3; D is possibly TRBD2 (7 bases). V was pared by 6 bases and J by 2 bases, with 12 bases between. The germline CDR1 and CDR2 sequences are SGHAT and FQNNGV. CDR3 length: 14 amino acids. In DNA form, the CDR3 reads TGTGCCAGCAGGAGGGGGGGCCTCACAGATACGCAGTATTTT. Translating it yields CASRRGGLTDTQYF.